The 18 T cell receptor beta chains below were found in one sample sequenced in a study of blood T cell repertoires in COVID-19. Produced via immunoSEQ multiplex PCR; TCRdb's table is partial and in-frame only. Of 150,000 to 200,000 clones listed, around four fifths are singletons. Sequencing input: PBMCs or T cells enriched from blood (not recorded which). These receptors were taken from a woman aged 45-60 years who had recovered from COVID-19.

The chain uses TRBV27 and TRBJ1-2; TRBD1 matches at 8 bases. CDR3 length: 16 amino acids. V dropped 5 bases and J dropped 0; count of bases not matched to a gene: 8. CDR1 and CDR2 (germline): MNHEY, SMNVEV (reference sequence). As DNA, the CDR3 is TGTGCCAGCAGTGGCCTAGGACAGGGACCTAACTATGGCTACACCTTC. Amino acid sequence: CASSGLGQGPNYGYTF.

The J gene is TRBJ2-2, the V gene TRBV11-2; no clear D. V lost 5 bases to trimming and J lost 4 bases, with 14 bases between them. Germline CDR1 SGHAT, CDR2 FQNNGV. This CDR3 spans 15 amino acids. This CDR3 is CASSQRPGSTGELFF. CDR3 in DNA: TGTGCCAGCAGCCAGAGGCCCGGTAGCACCGGGGAGCTGTTTTTT.

V and J are TRBV30 and TRBJ1-1; 7 bases line up with TRBD1. The V segment lost 1 base and the J segment 5 bases; nucleotides outside the gene matches: 4. Germline assignment: CDR1 GTSNPN and CDR2 SVGIG (reference sequence). CDR3 length: 13 amino acids. The CDR3 loop reads CAWSATGFTEAFF. CDR3 DNA sequence: TGTGCCTGGAGTGCGACAGGGTTTACTGAAGCTTTCTTT.

The chain combines TRBV7-3 with TRBJ1-1; 7 bases agree with TRBD1. The V segment lost 5 bases and the J segment 3 bases; nucleotides outside the gene matches: 6. CDR3 length equals 14 residues. CDR1 and CDR2 (germline): SGHTA, FQGTGA. DNA of the CDR3: TGTGCCAGCAGCGCCTCAGGGGGGTACACTGAAGCTTTCTTT. This gives the protein CASSASGGYTEAFF.

This chain joins TRBV14 and TRBJ2-3, with TRBD2 identical over 13 bases. With 4 bases clipped from V and 9 bases from J, the junction kept 7 bases outside the gene matches. Germline CDR1 and CDR2: SGHDN and FVKESK. This CDR3 is built from 15 residues. This CDR3 reads CASSRGLAGAVTQYF. DNA of the CDR3: TGTGCCAGCAGCCGCGGACTAGCGGGAGCTGTGACGCAGTATTTT.

A single count supports this clone. The chain links TRBV20-1 to TRBJ1-1, with D perhaps matching TRBD1 (6 bases). The germline CDR1 and CDR2 sequences are DFQATT and SNEGSKA (reference sequence). Trimming took 3 bases from V and 7 from J, leaving 12 bases between them. The CDR3 runs to 12 residues. CDR3 amino acids: CSASRQADEAFF. The CDR3 region has the DNA TGCAGTGCTAGTAGACAGGCGGATGAAGCTTTCTTT.

The chain recombines TRBV5-6 with TRBJ2-4; TRBD1 agrees at 11 bases. Trimming took 4 bases from V and 6 from J; bases not matched to a gene: 12. CDR3 length: 17 amino acids. Germline CDR1 SGHDT, CDR2 YYEEEE. CDR3 in DNA: TGTGCCAGCAGCAAACCCGGGACAGGGGGATTAGGAAACATTCAGTACTTC. Translated: CASSKPGTGGLGNIQYF.

The rearrangement joins TRBV28 to TRBJ1-2; 8 nucleotides match TRBD1. Per germline, CDR1 MDHEN and CDR2 SYDVKM. With 6 bases clipped from V and 0 bases from J, the junction kept 3 bases outside the gene matches. The CDR3 is 14 amino acids. The CDR3 coding sequence is TGTGCCAGCAGCTACAGGGGGGCTAACTATGGCTACACCTTC. Protein sequence: CASSYRGANYGYTF.

This chain joins TRBV5-4 and TRBJ2-7, with TRBD1 matching over 11 bases. Losses at the gene ends were 3 bases for V and 1 base for J; bases not matched to a gene: 3. The CDR3 is 15 residues long. Germline lookup yields CDR1 SGHNT and CDR2 YYREEE (reference sequence). The CDR3 nucleotides read TGTGCCAGCAGCTGGGGACAGGGGGGGTCCTACGAGCAGTACGTC. Translated, it gives CASSWGQGGSYEQYV.

The rearrangement joins TRBV18 to TRBJ2-7; tentatively, D is TRBD2 (6 bases). Germline CDR1 KGHSH, CDR2 LQKENI. This CDR3 has 13 amino acids. V was cut by 4 bases and J by 6 bases, with 13 bases left in between. The DNA for the CDR3 is TGTGCCAGCTCACGAGGGACGGAGGGCGAGCAGTACGTC. As protein: CASSRGTEGEQYV.

The V and J genes are TRBV5-4 and TRBJ1-2, with D perhaps TRBD1 (6 bases). V was pared by 3 bases and J by 0 bases, with 15 bases between. The CDR3 spans 16 residues. Germline V gene sequence: CDR1 SGHNT, CDR2 YYREEE (reference sequence). The CDR3: CASSSYSGTTNYGYTF. CDR3 nucleotides: TGTGCCAGCAGCTCCTACTCCGGGACAACTAACTATGGCTACACCTTC.

The chain carries TRBV19 and TRBJ2-3, with D possibly being TRBD2 (5 bases). Germline CDR1 reads LNHDA; CDR2 reads SQIVND (reference sequence). Trimming left V 6 bases short and J 3 bases short, with 7 bases between. This CDR3 is 12 amino acids long. CDR3 nucleotide sequence: TGTGCCAGTAGATCGGGGACAGATACGCAGTATTTT. It is translated as CASRSGTDTQYF.

The chain links TRBV7-2 to TRBJ2-5; 12 bases fit TRBD2. Germline CDR1 SGHTA, CDR2 FQGNSA. Unmatched junction bases numbered 10, after V lost 4 bases and J lost 10 bases. The CDR3 has 15 amino acids. CDR3 in amino acids: CASSSTPSGGGSQYF. CDR3 DNA sequence: TGTGCCAGCAGCTCCACTCCTAGCGGGGGGGGGAGCCAGTACTTC. The full variable domain, in which reference TRBV7-2 and TRBJ2-5 provide the parts outside the CDR3, is GAGVSQSPSNKVTEKGKDVELRCDPISGHTALYWYRQSLGQGLEFLIYFQGNSAPDKSGLPSDRFSAERTGGSVSTLTIQRTQQEDSAVYLCASSSTPSGGGSQYFGPGTRLLVL.

The rearrangement uses TRBV28 and TRBJ1-6; TRBD1 agrees at 11 bases. V shed 6 bases, J shed 9 bases, and the junction held 4 bases outside the gene matches. This CDR3 has 14 amino acids. Per germline, CDR1 MDHEN and CDR2 SYDVKM. In DNA, the CDR3 is TGTGCCAGCAGGATGGACAGGGGGCTTTCACCCCTCCACTTT. Protein product: CASRMDRGLSPLHF.

Regarding this clone: Other DNA variants within this sample encode the same CDR3. The CDR3 DNA follows: TGCGCCAGCAGCGGACCGACAGCCAACACTGAAGCTTTCTTT. Its translation is CASSGPTANTEAFF. V and J are TRBV4-1 and TRBJ1-1; D may be TRBD1 (5 bases). This CDR3 has 14 residues. V was clipped by 5 bases and J by 2 bases, with 12 bases between them. The germline V gene encodes CDR1 MGHRA and CDR2 YSYEKL.

This clone turned up a few times. The chain joins TRBV19 to TRBJ1-6; 7 nucleotides agree with TRBD1. V dropped 7 bases and J dropped 7; count of bases not matched to a gene: 13. Germline CDR1 LNHDA, CDR2 SQIVND (reference sequence). The CDR3 spans 16 residues. The CDR3 loop reads CASKADHKGQNSPLHF. In nucleotides, the CDR3 is TGTGCCAGTAAAGCCGACCATAAGGGACAGAATTCACCCCTCCACTTT.

The table lists this clone with a few counts. The chain recombines TRBV3-1 (or the pseudogene TRBV3-2) with TRBJ1-6; D perhaps matches TRBD1 (5 bases). Germline CDR1 LGHDT, CDR2 YNNKEL (reference sequence). This CDR3 has 13 residues. V gave up 8 bases and J gave up 9 bases, with 14 bases separating them. Here the CDR3 reads CASRRAYGSPLHF. The CDR3 DNA is TGTGCCAGCCGCAGGGCCTACGGTTCACCCCTCCACTTT.

The chain joins TRBV10-3 to TRBJ1-1; TRBD1 agrees at 8 bases. Germline lookup yields CDR1 ENHRY and CDR2 SYGVKD. Germline trimming cut 11 bases from V and 10 bases from J; bases unmatched to any gene: 6. The CDR3 covers 10 residues. The DNA for the CDR3 is TGTGCCTCCGGACAGGGTGTAGCTTTCTTT. This gives the protein CASGQGVAFF.